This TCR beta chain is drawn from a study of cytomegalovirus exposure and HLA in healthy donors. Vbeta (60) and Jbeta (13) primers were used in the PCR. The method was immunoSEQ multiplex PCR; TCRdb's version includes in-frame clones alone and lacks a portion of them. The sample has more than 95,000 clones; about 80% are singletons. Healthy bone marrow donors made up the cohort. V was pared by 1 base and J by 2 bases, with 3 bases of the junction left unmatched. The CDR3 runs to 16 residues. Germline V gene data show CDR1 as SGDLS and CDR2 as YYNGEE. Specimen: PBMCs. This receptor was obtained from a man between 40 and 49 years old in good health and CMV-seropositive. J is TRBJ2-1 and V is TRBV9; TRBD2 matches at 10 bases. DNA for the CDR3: TGTGCCAGCAGCGTATTAGCGGGAGGCACCTACAATGAGCAGTTCTTC. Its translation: CASSVLAGGTYNEQFF.